This T cell receptor (beta chain) was captured by sequencing in a study of long-term antiretroviral therapy in people with HIV. Assay version v3.0 of immunoSEQ was used, and it was run at survey level. Measured with immunoSEQ multiplex PCR; TCRdb has only the in-frame clones, and not every one. The sample yields tens of thousands of clones, around 80% seen once. The TCR comes from a young man with HIV. The specimen was unsorted PBMCs, collected 0.5 years after starting antiretroviral therapy.

The CDR3 sequence: CASSQVSGSYEQYF. CDR3 DNA sequence: TGCGCCAGCAGCCAAGTTAGCGGGTCCTACGAGCAGTACTTC. This sequence joins TRBV4-1 and TRBJ2-7; 7 bases are a match to TRBD2. The CDR3 covers 14 residues. The junction had 1 base not matched to a gene; V was cut back by 1 base and J by 1 base. Per the germline V gene, CDR1 is MGHRA and CDR2 is YSYEKL.